The 31 T cell receptor beta chains given below trace back to one sample, sequenced in a study of T-cell reconstitution after alpha-beta-depleted transplantation in children (dated by TCRdb to 2016 to 2018). The protocol used for the library was PCR. TCRdb records Illumina HiSeq 2500 as the sequencer. TCR libraries were prepared with molecular barcoding, using unique molecular identifiers to normalize TCRbeta repertoire quantification. TCRdb itself trimmed the public reads at Q25 with fastp, ran MiXCR and retained productive beta chains. Rows with a matching CDR3 protein are joined into one entry that keeps the most common DNA and genes. The sample table holds about 610,000 distinct CDR3 sequences, of which 10% were seen once. 3.5% to 5% of the sample rests with the top ten. The material sequenced was PBMCs from the stem cell graft donor, taken from the stem cell graft. The source is a human donor who donated a stem cell graft to a child with acute myeloid leukemia.

The table lists this clonotype with many counts. CDR3 sequence reads: CASSLWGENEQYF. DNA for the CDR3: TGTGCCAGCAGTTTATGGGGCGAGAACGAGCAGTACTTC. The genes are TRBV12-3 or TRBV12-4 and TRBJ2-7, with D possibly TRBD1 on 5 matching bases. The CDR3 has 13 residues. V shed 2 bases and J shed 5 bases, with 10 bases lying between them.

This clonotype was observed many times. The V gene is TRBV6-5, the J gene TRBJ2-7, with TRBD1 matching over 10 bases. V shed 5 bases and J 2 bases; nucleotides not matched to a gene: 6. Germline CDR1 MNHEY, CDR2 SVGAGI. The CDR3 consists of 15 residues. The CDR3 bases are TGTGCCAGCAGTCTAACCGGGACAGGGGCCTACGAGCAGTACTTC. Amino acids: CASSLTGTGAYEQYF.

The sample holds many counts of this clonotype. The genes are TRBV4-3 and TRBJ2-1, with D perhaps TRBD2 (10 bases). CDR1 LGHNA and CDR2 YSLEER come from the germline V gene. The CDR3 has 23 residues. V lost 4 bases and J lost 3, with 37 bases in between. The CDR3 region is CASSRLPGQGAGTSGMNYNEQFF. The CDR3 DNA sequence: TGCGCCAGCAGCCGGCTTCCGGGACAGGGCGCCGGCACTAGCGGGATGAACTACAATGAGCAGTTCTTC.

This chain uses TRBV20-1 with TRBJ1-2, with a tentative D call TRBD1 (5 bases). Germline V gene data show CDR1 as DFQATT and CDR2 as SNEGSKA (reference sequence). CDR3 length: 14 amino acids. The V end lost 6 bases, the J end lost 8 bases, and 22 bases lay between the germline ends. This chain's CDR3 is CSAPLRGGSGGYTF. In DNA form, the CDR3 reads TGCAGTGCACCCCTGAGGGGCGGTTCGGGAGGCTACACCTTC.

This clonotype was detected a few times. The rearrangement joins TRBV15 to TRBJ2-7, with 9 bases matching TRBD2. The CDR3 is made up of 15 amino acids. V dropped 2 bases and J dropped 3; count of bases not matched to a gene: 5. Germline-derived CDR1 and CDR2 are LNHNV and YYDKDF (reference sequence). The CDR3 reads CATSRPGLANYEQYF. DNA for the CDR3: TGTGCCACCAGCAGACCGGGACTAGCCAACTACGAGCAGTACTTC.

The chain recombines TRBV30 with TRBJ2-1, with 7 nucleotides matching TRBD2. Germline assignment: CDR1 GTSNPN and CDR2 SVGIG (reference sequence). The CDR3 is 13 residues long. J gave up 7 bases and V 5 bases, and 8 bases lay outside the gene matches. CDR3 amino acids: CAWGRGFYNEQFF. The CDR3 DNA follows: TGTGCCTGGGGGAGGGGCTTTTATAATGAGCAGTTCTTC.

The CDR3 region is CSAVEGVETQYF. CDR3 nucleotides: TGCAGTGCTGTTGAAGGGGTCGAGACCCAGTACTTC. The chain uses TRBV20-1 and TRBJ2-5, with D possibly being TRBD1 (5 bases). Germline CDR1 is DFQATT and CDR2 is SNEGSKA (reference sequence). The CDR3 length is 12 residues. Trimming cost V 5 bases and J 5 bases, with 12 bases left between them.

This CDR3 is CASRERLYRDRGNEQFF. CDR3 nucleotide sequence: TGTGCCAGCAGGGAGAGACTTTACCGGGACAGGGGTAATGAGCAGTTCTTC. The rearrangement links TRBV2 to TRBJ2-1; 10 nucleotides match TRBD1. Germline values: CDR1 SNHLY, CDR2 FYNNEI. The CDR3 consists of 17 residues. V was clipped by 6 bases and J by 7 bases; unmatched bases: 15.

The chain employs TRBV24-1 and TRBJ2-7; TRBD1 is a possible D gene (6 bases). CDR1 and CDR2 from the germline V gene are KGHDR and SFDVKD. The CDR3 consists of 18 residues. Trimming took off 0 bases at V and 2 bases at J, with 19 bases between the two ends. The chain's CDR3 is CATSDLPLGTRETYEQYF. The CDR3 nucleotides read TGTGCCACCAGTGATTTGCCTTTGGGGACAAGGGAGACCTACGAGCAGTACTTC.

This chain links TRBV7-2 with TRBJ1-1; unclear D gene. The CDR3 covers 14 residues. Germline assignment: CDR1 SGHTA and CDR2 FQGNSA. Trimming pared 2 bases from V and 4 bases from J, leaving 11 bases between. The chain's CDR3 is CASSLRETGTEAFF. The CDR3 DNA follows: TGTGCCAGCAGCTTAAGGGAGACGGGCACTGAAGCTTTCTTT.

The chain joins TRBV20-1 to TRBJ1-1, with D possibly matching TRBD1 (6 bases). This CDR3 region has 15 residues. V lost 3 bases and J 4 bases, leaving 18 bases between the germline ends. Germline-derived CDR1 and CDR2 are DFQATT and SNEGSKA (reference sequence). Here the CDR3 reads CSASVLQGRSTEAFF. The CDR3 DNA sequence: TGCAGTGCTAGTGTACTACAGGGAAGGAGCACTGAAGCTTTCTTT.

V is TRBV7-2 and J is TRBJ1-1, with TRBD1 as a possible D gene (6 bases). Germline CDR1 is SGHTA and CDR2 is FQGNSA. The CDR3 loop spans 13 amino acids. The ends were cut back, 1 base at V and 8 bases at J, with 11 bases in the middle. The CDR3 here is CASSLVGGKEAFF. The CDR3 DNA follows: TGTGCCAGCAGCTTAGTGGGGGGCAAAGAAGCTTTCTTT.

The gene calls are TRBV7-2 and TRBJ2-7; 7 bases map to TRBD2. CDR1 and CDR2 from the germline V gene are SGHTA and FQGNSA. The CDR3 totals 14 residues. Losses at the gene ends were 5 bases for V and 4 bases for J; bases not matched to a gene: 8. The DNA of the CDR3 is TGTGCCAGCAGCAAGGGCGGGAGCCAATACGAGCAGTACTTC. Translating it yields CASSKGGSQYEQYF.

This clonotype was recorded at least ten times. The chain is built from TRBV20-1 and TRBJ2-1; TRBD2 aligns across 10 bases. Looked up from germline, CDR1 is DFQATT and CDR2 is SNEGSKA (reference sequence). Losses at the gene ends were 4 bases for V and 9 bases for J; bases not matched to a gene: 15. The CDR3 contains 16 residues. CDR3 residues: CSATKSGLAGEGEQFF. The DNA of the CDR3 is TGCAGTGCTACGAAGAGCGGGCTAGCGGGAGAGGGTGAGCAGTTCTTC.

This clonotype has a count of ten or more. The CDR3 DNA sequence: TGCGCCAGCAGCCACATCGACGGGGAGGGAGCTTTCTTT. Residues: CASSHIDGEGAFF. V usage is TRBV4-3 and J usage is TRBJ1-1; D is uncertain. V was pared by 3 bases and J by 10 bases, with 15 bases between. In germline, CDR1 is LGHNA, CDR2 YSLEER. The CDR3 extends over 13 amino acids.

The J gene is TRBJ1-4, the V gene TRBV5-1, with D possibly matching TRBD1 (5 bases). V was pared by 4 bases and J by 1 base, with 11 bases between. Germline CDR1 is SGHRS and CDR2 is YFSETQ. The CDR3 length is 15 residues. The CDR3 spells CASSGGRQTNEKLFF. CDR3 in DNA: TGCGCCAGCAGCGGGGGACGGCAAACTAATGAAAAACTGTTTTTT. Looking up the rest from reference TRBV5-1 and TRBJ1-4 gives the full variable domain: KAGVTQTPRYLIKTRGQQVTLSCSPISGHRSVSWYQQTPGQGLQFLFEYFSETQRNKGNFPGRFSGRQFSNSRSEMNVSTLELGDSALYLCASSGGRQTNEKLFFGSGTQLSVL.

This clonotype has more than one count but fewer than ten. The J gene is TRBJ2-7, the V gene TRBV4-2; TRBD2 matches 12 bases. J gave up 6 bases and V 2 bases, and 5 bases lay outside the gene matches. This CDR3 region has 15 residues. Germline CDR1 is LGHNA and CDR2 is YNFKEQ. The CDR3 coding sequence is TGTGCCAGCAGCCAACGGACTAGCGGGGACGTCGAGCAGTACTTC. Translation gives CASSQRTSGDVEQYF.

The chain joins TRBV29-1 to TRBJ2-7; D is perhaps TRBD2 (7 bases). This CDR3 is built from 13 residues. V gave up 2 bases and J gave up 7 bases, with 15 bases separating them. In germline, CDR1 is SQVTM, CDR2 ANQGSEA. The CDR3 nucleotides read TGCAGCGTTGAACGGGGGGCGCTGGGGGAGCAGTACTTC. The encoded protein is CSVERGALGEQYF.

This clonotype was recorded a few times. The chain couples TRBV24-1 to TRBJ1-5; weak D call: TRBD1 (5 bases). This CDR3 has 15 amino acids. Between the trimmed V and J ends, which lost 4 bases and 2 bases, there was a span of 11 bases. Germline loops: CDR1 KGHDR, CDR2 SFDVKD. This CDR3 reads CATSEAVGGNQPQHF. CDR3 coding DNA: TGTGCCACCAGTGAGGCAGTGGGGGGCAATCAGCCCCAGCATTTT.

The chain is built from TRBV20-1 and TRBJ2-1; 10 bases align to TRBD2. CDR3 length: 17 residues. Germline V gene sequence: CDR1 DFQATT, CDR2 SNEGSKA (reference sequence). The ends lost 3 bases at V and 7 bases at J; junction bases unmatched: 15. The CDR3 sequence is CSARKSGRAATWNEQFF. DNA for the CDR3: TGCAGTGCTAGGAAGAGCGGGAGGGCCGCCACGTGGAATGAGCAGTTCTTC.

This chain uses TRBV29-1 with TRBJ2-3; weak D call: TRBD1 (6 bases). The CDR3 is made up of 13 amino acids. Germline V gene data show CDR1 as SQVTM and CDR2 as ANQGSEA. The ends were cut back, 3 bases at V and 6 bases at J, with 13 bases in the middle. CDR3 region: CSVDAGALDTQYF. The CDR3 coding sequence is TGCAGCGTTGATGCAGGGGCGCTGGATACGCAGTATTTT.

In this sample, this clonotype turned up a few times. This rearrangement joins TRBV11-1 to TRBJ2-2; D call uncertain. The V and J ends lost 2 bases and 5 bases respectively, with 12 bases between them. This CDR3 is 15 amino acids long. CDR1 is SGHAT, CDR2 FQDESV, per germline (reference sequence). Written as DNA, the CDR3 is TGTGCCAGCAGCTTAAGAGCAGGCAAAACCGGGGAGCTGTTTTTT. It encodes CASSLRAGKTGELFF.

Turning to this clonotype: Its ends do not fully match the called genes, so a read error is possible. The rearrangement links TRBV7-7 to TRBJ2-5; D possibly uses TRBD1 or TRBD2 (6 bases each). This CDR3 has 16 residues. CDR1 SSHAT and CDR2 FNYEAQ come from the germline V gene (reference sequence). The CDR3 loop reads CASSQRGVSGRETQYF. CDR3 DNA: TGTGCTAGCAGCCAGAGGGGGGTCTCAGGACGAGAGACCCAGTACTTC.

In its sample, this clonotype was seen a few times. The gene calls are TRBV12-3 or TRBV12-4 and TRBJ1-2, with 7 bases fitting TRBD1. The CDR3 loop spans 12 amino acids. V trimming: 8 bases; J trimming: 8 bases; junction bases outside the gene matches: 8. The DNA of the CDR3 is TGTGCCAGCCTTACAGGGGCTGAAGGCTACACCTTC. Its translation is CASLTGAEGYTF.

This clonotype was observed a few times. This rearrangement joins TRBV5-5 to TRBJ2-4, with D possibly called TRBD1 or TRBD2 (5 bases each). The length of the CDR3 is 13 residues. V lost 2 bases to trimming and J lost 6 bases, with 9 bases between them. In germline, CDR1 is SGHKS, CDR2 YYEKEE (reference sequence). DNA for the CDR3: TGTGCCAGCAGCTTAGAGGGGATAAACATTCAGTACTTC. This translates into CASSLEGINIQYF.

This clonotype was counted at least ten times. The CDR3 sequence: CASSQQGGTEAFF. The CDR3 DNA reads TGTGCCAGCAGCCAACAAGGGGGCACTGAAGCTTTCTTT. This chain connects TRBV16 to TRBJ1-1, with a weak D call TRBD1 (6 bases). The ends were cut back, 2 bases at V and 4 bases at J, with 8 bases in the middle. The CDR3 runs to 13 residues. Germline V gives CDR1 KGHSY, CDR2 FQNENV.

This clonotype was recorded many times. V and J are TRBV20-1 and TRBJ2-1; TRBD2 agrees at 9 bases. The CDR3 extends over 15 amino acids. CDR1 and CDR2 (germline): DFQATT, SNEGSKA (reference sequence). Trimming removed 3 bases from V and 4 bases from J; junction bases left unmatched: 7. In nucleotides, the CDR3 is TGCAGTGCTAGGTCGAGGACTAGCGTATACAATGAGCAGTTCTTC. Protein: CSARSRTSVYNEQFF.

J is TRBJ2-1 and V is TRBV2; 10 bases fit TRBD2. V trimming: 6 bases; J trimming: 6 bases; junction bases outside the gene matches: 8. This CDR3 contains 15 residues. Germline assignment: CDR1 SNHLY and CDR2 FYNNEI. Written as DNA, the CDR3 is TGTGCCAGCAGGGATCAGCCTAGCGGGAGCAATGAGCAGTTCTTC. Translation: CASRDQPSGSNEQFF.

This clonotype has a handful of counts. J is TRBJ2-7 and V is TRBV7-2; D gene ambiguous. Trimming took off 1 base at V and 2 bases at J, with 9 bases between the two ends. The length of the CDR3 is 14 residues. The germline gives CDR1 SGHTA, CDR2 FQGNSA. The CDR3 protein is CASSLDTVAYEQYF. The CDR3 DNA is TGTGCCAGCAGCTTAGATACAGTTGCCTACGAGCAGTACTTC.

This clonotype was observed a handful of times. The genes are TRBV27 and TRBJ2-7, with 9 bases identical to TRBD2. This CDR3 is 14 amino acids long. Germline V lookup: CDR1 MNHEY, CDR2 SMNVEV (reference sequence). V dropped 5 bases and J dropped 2; count of bases not matched to a gene: 4. CDR3 loop: CASSLAGRAYEQYF. DNA of the CDR3: TGTGCCAGCAGTCTAGCGGGGCGAGCCTACGAGCAGTACTTC.

The chain carries TRBV4-2 and TRBJ2-2; D remains unclear. The germline CDR1 and CDR2 sequences are LGHNA and YNFKEQ. This CDR3 has 12 residues. V lost 1 base to trimming and J lost 8 bases, with 5 bases between them. The DNA of the CDR3 is TGTGCCAGCAGCCAAGGGGAAGGGGAGCTGTTTTTT. Amino acid sequence: CASSQGEGELFF.